Sequencing of this TCR beta chain was carried out in a study of blood T cell repertoires in COVID-19. For the study at large: Spain, Italy and the United States supplied samples that represented acute and convalescent COVID-19. T cells, B-cell-depleted T cells, or PBMCs provided the cDNA or gDNA that served as material.

Per the germline V gene, CDR1 is LGHDT and CDR2 is YNNKEL (reference sequence). The CDR3 sequence is 14 residues long. Trimming took 3 bases from V and 6 from J, leaving 15 bases between them. In the authors' workflow: Using reference gene primer amplification, nucleated cell counts were estimated. Using immunoSEQ multiplex PCR, the repertoire was profiled, and TCRdb retains in-frame clones only, with some absent. D and trimming were read from the DNA, whereas the V and J calls and clone size are those reported in that table. The data show under 200,000 clones, 79% seen once. This rearrangement joins TRBV3-1 (or the pseudogene TRBV3-2) to TRBJ2-7; D is possibly TRBD2 (6 bases). The source is a man aged 60-69 years with active or convalescent COVID-19. The material sequenced was peripheral blood. CDR3 residues: CASSHIAVRGEQYF. The CDR3 coding sequence is TGTGCCAGCAGCCACATAGCGGTCCGCGGCGAGCAGTACTTC.